This T cell receptor (beta chain) was captured in a study of T cell repertoires in cytomegalovirus infection. MiXCR was run by TCRdb on the reads, yielding one entry per CDR3 protein. The top ten clones hold more than 10% of a sample with around 310,000 distinct CDR3 sequences, 15% to 20% of them seen once. Germline V gene data show CDR1 as SQVTM and CDR2 as ANQGSEA. The V end lost 5 bases, the J end lost 11 bases, and 18 bases lay between the germline ends. The CDR3 has 12 residues. The sequenced sample consisted of PBMCs. V is TRBV29-1 and J is TRBJ1-2, with a possible D match to TRBD1 (5 bases). The TCR originated in a human donor in good health (CMV status not recorded). Some clones in this sample may be carry-over from other donors' samples. The CDR3 DNA is TGCAGCGTTCGGGGACGCGGACCATGGTACACCTTC. Translated: CSVRGRGPWYTF. Full variable domain (remainder filled in from reference TRBV29-1 and TRBJ1-2): SAVISQKPSRDICQRGTSLTIQCQVDSQVTMMFWYRQQPGQSLTLIATANQGSEATYESGFVIDKFPISRPNLTFSTLTVSNMSPEDSSIYLCSVRGRGPWYTFGSGTRLTVV.